Presented here are 17 T cell receptor beta chains from one specimen sequenced in a study of blood T cells in healthy people across ages. Primed by a sample-barcoded 5' primer and a J-beta primer mix, a second PCR proceeded for about 6 to 11 cycles. MiXCR was run by TCRdb on the 5' RACE reads, yielding one entry per CDR3 protein. This table has roughly 800,000 distinct CDR3 sequences, about three fifths appearing once. Sample: blood. All receptors come from a man in his thirties or forties in good health.

This clonotype was seen more than once but under ten times. The chain combines TRBV3-1 with TRBJ2-5, with D perhaps given as TRBD1 or TRBD2 (5 bases each). The CDR3 has 14 amino acids. Between the trimmed V and J ends, which lost 0 bases and 5 bases, there was a span of 10 bases. The germline V gene has CDR1 LGHDT and CDR2 YNNKEL (reference sequence). The CDR3 loop is CASSQEGPGETQYF. The CDR3 DNA reads TGTGCCAGCAGCCAAGAGGGACCGGGGGAGACCCAGTACTTC.

This rearrangement joins TRBV4-2 to TRBJ2-4; 11 bases agree with TRBD2. The DNA end is more similar to TRBJ2-7, so the J call may be wrong. The CDR3 totals 18 residues. CDR1 and CDR2 (germline): LGHNA, YNFKEQ. The CDR3 region is CASSQDLPTSGSAYEQYF. The DNA for the CDR3 is TGTGCCAGCAGCCAAGATCTCCCCACTAGCGGGAGTGCGTACGAGCAGTACTTC.

The table lists this clonotype with a few counts. This chain connects TRBV2 to TRBJ2-1; D uncertain. Trimming stripped 2 bases from V and 13 bases from J, with 12 bases between. Per the germline V gene, CDR1 is SNHLY and CDR2 is FYNNEI. This CDR3 region has 12 residues. The CDR3 loop reads CASSEIRSSQFF. CDR3 nucleotides: TGTGCCAGCAGTGAAATAAGGTCTTCACAGTTCTTC. The full variable domain, with the rest looked up from reference TRBV2 and TRBJ2-1, is EPEVTQTPSHQVTQMGQEVILRCVPISNHLYFYWYRQILGQKVEFLVSFYNNEISEKSEIFDDQFSVERPDGSNFTLKIRSTKLEDSAMYFCASSEIRSSQFFGPGTRLTVL.

The rearrangement links TRBV6-1 to TRBJ2-7; TRBD1 matches 8 bases. This CDR3 has 17 residues. V lost 8 bases and J lost 1; bases outside the gene matches: 16. The germline V gene encodes CDR1 MNHNS and CDR2 SASEGT. The CDR3 loop is CASPDDGSGDRSYEQYF. In DNA form, the CDR3 reads TGTGCCAGCCCAGATGATGGGTCGGGGGACAGGTCCTACGAGCAGTACTTC.

This clonotype occurred many times. The genes are TRBV7-2 and TRBJ2-3; tentatively, D is TRBD2 (6 bases). This CDR3 contains 14 residues. Germline CDR1 SGHTA, CDR2 FQGNSA. The ends were cut back, 3 bases at V and 2 bases at J, with 9 bases in the middle. In DNA, the CDR3 is TGTGCCAGCAGCTTCGCGGGATTCACAGATACGCAGTATTTT. Translated: CASSFAGFTDTQYF. The full variable domain, rest sourced from reference TRBV7-2 and TRBJ2-3, is GAGVSQSPSNKVTEKGKDVELRCDPISGHTALYWYRQSLGQGLEFLIYFQGNSAPDKSGLPSDRFSAERTGGSVSTLTIQRTQQEDSAVYLCASSFAGFTDTQYFGPGTRLTVL.

This chain uses TRBV5-1 with TRBJ2-5; 7 bases match TRBD1. V trimming: 6 bases; J trimming: 1 base; junction bases outside the gene matches: 6. The CDR3 sequence is 14 residues long. Germline CDR1 is SGHRS and CDR2 is YFSETQ. This chain's CDR3 is CASNSGQAQETQYF. CDR3 coding DNA: TGCGCCAGCAACTCCGGACAGGCCCAAGAGACCCAGTACTTC. Complete variable domain (other parts from reference TRBV5-1 and TRBJ2-5): KAGVTQTPRYLIKTRGQQVTLSCSPISGHRSVSWYQQTPGQGLQFLFEYFSETQRNKGNFPGRFSGRQFSNSRSEMNVSTLELGDSALYLCASNSGQAQETQYFGPGTRLLVL.

The V gene is TRBV6-6, the J gene TRBJ1-1; 7 bases line up with TRBD1. This CDR3 has 13 amino acids. Germline lookup yields CDR1 MNHNY and CDR2 SVGAGI (reference sequence). The V segment lost 7 bases and the J segment 8 bases; nucleotides outside the gene matches: 10. CDR3 coding DNA: TGTGCCAGCACCGCGGGGGACAGCCGCGAAGCTTTCTTT. The encoded protein is CASTAGDSREAFF.

This clonotype was counted many times. Here the CDR3 reads CASSSYTDTQYF. In nucleotides, the CDR3 is TGTGCCAGCAGCTCCTACACAGATACGCAGTATTTT. The chain links TRBV7-2 to TRBJ2-3; no definite D call. Germline CDR1 and CDR2: SGHTA and FQGNSA. The CDR3 is made up of 12 amino acids. Trimming took 4 bases from V and 2 from J, leaving 4 bases between them.

This clonotype was counted only a few times. DNA for the CDR3: TGTGCCAGCAGCCGCCCCTATGGCTTCATCCCCCACGAGCAGTACTTC. This sequence encodes CASSRPYGFIPHEQYF. The chain links TRBV7-6 to TRBJ2-7; D is ambiguous. CDR3 length: 16 amino acids. The V gene lost 5 bases and the J gene lost 5 bases, with 22 bases spanning the gap. Germline assignment: CDR1 SGHVS and CDR2 FNYEAQ.

The chain combines TRBV7-2 with TRBJ2-7; the D gene is possibly TRBD2 (6 bases). The CDR3 runs 13 residues. Trimming removed 5 bases at V and 6 bases at J, with 14 bases between. Germline V gives CDR1 SGHTA, CDR2 FQGNSA. CDR3 coding DNA: TGTGCCAGCAGCGTCAGGAGGGACCTCGAGCAGTACTTC. It encodes CASSVRRDLEQYF.

The rearrangement joins TRBV20-1 to TRBJ2-1, with D perhaps matching TRBD2 (5 bases). The CDR3 consists of 11 residues. Trimming removed 2 bases from V and 6 bases from J, with 5 bases in between. CDR1 is DFQATT, CDR2 SNEGSKA, per germline (reference sequence). CDR3: CSARTSNEQFF. In nucleotides, the CDR3 is TGCAGTGCTAGAACTAGCAATGAGCAGTTCTTC.

This chain connects TRBV13 to TRBJ2-5; D may be TRBD2 (6 bases). Germline V gene data show CDR1 as PRHDT and CDR2 as FYEKMQ (reference sequence). Trimming stripped 1 base from V and 2 bases from J, with 14 bases between. The CDR3 has 16 amino acids. The DNA for the CDR3 is TGTGCCAGCAGCTTAGTAAGGGCCGGGGGTCAAGAGACCCAGTACTTC. This gives the protein CASSLVRAGGQETQYF.

This rearrangement joins TRBV4-2 to TRBJ2-6, with a possible D match to TRBD1 (5 bases). The CDR3 sequence is 19 residues long. The germline gives CDR1 LGHNA, CDR2 YNFKEQ. Trimming took 0 bases from V and 0 from J, leaving 15 bases between them. CDR3 nucleotide sequence: TGTGCCAGCAGCCAAGACCAGACAGATAAAAACTCTGGGGCCAACGTCCTGACTTTC. Translated: CASSQDQTDKNSGANVLTF.

V usage is TRBV4-3 and J usage is TRBJ2-7; D is unclear. Germline V gene lookup returns CDR1 LGHNA and CDR2 YSLEER. CDR3 length equals 13 residues. Trimming took 3 bases from V and 7 from J, leaving 13 bases between them. The CDR3 sequence: CASSQNLNNEQYF. The CDR3, as DNA: TGCGCCAGCAGCCAGAACTTGAACAATGAGCAGTACTTC.

This clonotype was counted only a few times. This rearrangement joins TRBV28 to TRBJ2-3; D remains unclear. The ends were cut back, 7 bases at V and 5 bases at J, with 4 bases in the middle. CDR3 length equals 10 residues. Germline V gene lookup returns CDR1 MDHEN and CDR2 SYDVKM. CDR3 in amino acids: CASMEDTQYF. CDR3 in DNA: TGTGCCAGCATGGAAGATACGCAGTATTTT.

This chain links TRBV7-2 with TRBJ2-1; D gene uncertain. V lost 5 bases, J lost 2 bases, and 10 bases lay in between. This CDR3 region has 14 residues. From germline, CDR1 is SGHTA and CDR2 FQGNSA. Here the CDR3 DNA reads TGTGCCAGCAGCCCCGAGTGGGCCTACAATGAGCAGTTCTTC. Translated: CASSPEWAYNEQFF.

The V and J genes are TRBV14 and TRBJ2-2; D ambiguous. The germline V gene has CDR1 SGHDN and CDR2 FVKESK. Trimming took 2 bases from V and 5 from J, leaving 9 bases between them. There are 14 residues in the CDR3. The CDR3 DNA reads as TGTGCCAGCAGCCAACGATTGCTGACCGGGGAGCTGTTTTTT. Encoded protein: CASSQRLLTGELFF. Based on the CDR3 plus reference TRBV14 and TRBJ2-2, the full variable domain is EAGVTQFPSHSVIEKGQTVTLRCDPISGHDNLYWYRRVMGKEIKFLLHFVKESKQDESGMPNNRFLAERTGGTYSTLKVQPAELEDSGVYFCASSQRLLTGELFFGEGSRLTVL.